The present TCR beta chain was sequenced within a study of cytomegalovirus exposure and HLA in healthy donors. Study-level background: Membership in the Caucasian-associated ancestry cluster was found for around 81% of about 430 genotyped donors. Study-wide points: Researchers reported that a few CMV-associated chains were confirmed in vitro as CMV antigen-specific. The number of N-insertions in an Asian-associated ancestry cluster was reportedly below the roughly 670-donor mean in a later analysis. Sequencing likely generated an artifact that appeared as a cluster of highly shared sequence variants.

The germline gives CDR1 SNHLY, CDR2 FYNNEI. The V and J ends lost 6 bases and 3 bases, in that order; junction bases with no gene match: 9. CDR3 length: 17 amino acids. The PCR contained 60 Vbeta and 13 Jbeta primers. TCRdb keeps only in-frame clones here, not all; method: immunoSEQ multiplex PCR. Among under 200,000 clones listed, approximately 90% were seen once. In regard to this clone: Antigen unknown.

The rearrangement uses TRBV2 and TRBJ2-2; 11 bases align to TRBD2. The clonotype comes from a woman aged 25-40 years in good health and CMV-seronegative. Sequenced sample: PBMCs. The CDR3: CASSYPGTSGYTGELFF. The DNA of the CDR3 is TGTGCCAGCAGCTACCCCGGGACTAGCGGATACACCGGGGAGCTGTTTTTT.